This T cell receptor beta chain comes out of a study of cytomegalovirus exposure and HLA in healthy donors. V shed 5 bases and J shed 4 bases, with 17 bases lying between them. The CDR3 has 15 amino acids. CDR1 is SEHNR and CDR2 is FQNEAQ in the germline V gene (reference sequence). Amplification used 60 Vbeta primers and 13 Jbeta primers. Method: immunoSEQ multiplex PCR; TCRdb's copy keeps in-frame clones and lacks some. The table records 73,000 or so clones, around 70% of them present only once. V and J are TRBV7-9 and TRBJ1-2; D remains ambiguous. Sequences were obtained from PBMCs. The TCR originated in a woman between 35 and 50 years old in good health and CMV-seropositive. The CDR3 nucleotides read TGTGCCAGCAGCCGCGCGGTGGCCAGTGGCTATGGCTACACCTTC. Its translation is CASSRAVASGYGYTF.